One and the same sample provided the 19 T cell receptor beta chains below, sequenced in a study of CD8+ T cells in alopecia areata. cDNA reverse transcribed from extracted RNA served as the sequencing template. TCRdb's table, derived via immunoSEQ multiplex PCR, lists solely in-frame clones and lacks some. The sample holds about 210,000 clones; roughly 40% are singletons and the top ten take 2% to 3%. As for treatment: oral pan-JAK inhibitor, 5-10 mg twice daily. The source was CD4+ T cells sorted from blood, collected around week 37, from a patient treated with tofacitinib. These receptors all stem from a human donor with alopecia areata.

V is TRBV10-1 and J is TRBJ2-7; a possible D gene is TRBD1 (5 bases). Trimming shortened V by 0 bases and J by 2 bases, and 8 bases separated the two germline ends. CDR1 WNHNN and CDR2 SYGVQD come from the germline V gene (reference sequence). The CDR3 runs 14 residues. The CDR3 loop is CASSESRTPYEQYF. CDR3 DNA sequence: TGCGCCAGCAGTGAGTCAAGGACACCCTACGAGCAGTACTTC.

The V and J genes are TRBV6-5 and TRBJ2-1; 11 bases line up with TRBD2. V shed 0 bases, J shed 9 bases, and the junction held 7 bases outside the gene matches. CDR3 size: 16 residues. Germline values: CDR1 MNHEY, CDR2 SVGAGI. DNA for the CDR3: TGTGCCAGCAGTTACTCAATAGCGGGAGGGCCTGGTGAGCAGTTCTTC. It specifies CASSYSIAGGPGEQFF.

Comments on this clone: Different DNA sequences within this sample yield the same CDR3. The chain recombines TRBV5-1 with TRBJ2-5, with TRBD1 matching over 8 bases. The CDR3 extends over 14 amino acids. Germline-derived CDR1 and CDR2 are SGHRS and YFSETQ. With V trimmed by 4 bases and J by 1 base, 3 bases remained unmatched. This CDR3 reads CASSLTGGQETQYF. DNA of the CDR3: TGCGCCAGCAGCCTAACAGGGGGCCAAGAGACCCAGTACTTC.

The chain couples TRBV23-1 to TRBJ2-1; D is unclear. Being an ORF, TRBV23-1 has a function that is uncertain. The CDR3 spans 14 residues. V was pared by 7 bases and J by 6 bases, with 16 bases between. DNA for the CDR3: TGCGCCAGCACCCCACGGCGGATCTGCAATGAGCAGTTCTTC. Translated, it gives CASTPRRICNEQFF.

Here the CDR3 reads CASSADRSGELFF. CDR3 bases: TGTGCCAGCAGCGCCGACAGATCTGGGGAGCTGTTTTTT. The chain employs TRBV7-8 and TRBJ2-2; tentatively, D is TRBD1 (5 bases). V was pared by 5 bases and J by 8 bases, with 12 bases between. Looked up from germline, CDR1 is SGHVS and CDR2 is FQNEAQ. This CDR3 is built from 13 residues.

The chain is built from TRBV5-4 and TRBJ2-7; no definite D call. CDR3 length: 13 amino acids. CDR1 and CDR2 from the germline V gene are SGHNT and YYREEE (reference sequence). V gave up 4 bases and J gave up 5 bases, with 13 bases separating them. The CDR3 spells CASSGSLVNEQYF. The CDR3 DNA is TGTGCCAGCAGCGGATCATTGGTCAACGAGCAGTACTTC. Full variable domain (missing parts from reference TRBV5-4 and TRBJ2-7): ETGVTQSPTHLIKTRGQQVTLRCSSQSGHNTVSWYQQALGQGPQFIFQYYREEENGRGNFPPRFSGLQFPNYSSELNVNALELDDSALYLCASSGSLVNEQYFGPGTRLTVT.

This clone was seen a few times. CDR3 amino acids: CASSLLGPENTEAFF. CDR3 nucleotide sequence: TGCGCCAGCAGCTTGTTGGGACCCGAGAACACTGAAGCTTTCTTT. The chain joins TRBV5-1 to TRBJ1-1; TRBD1 might be the D (5 bases). From germline, CDR1 is SGHRS and CDR2 YFSETQ. The V end lost 1 base, the J end lost 1 base, and 11 bases lay between the germline ends. The CDR3 spans 15 residues.

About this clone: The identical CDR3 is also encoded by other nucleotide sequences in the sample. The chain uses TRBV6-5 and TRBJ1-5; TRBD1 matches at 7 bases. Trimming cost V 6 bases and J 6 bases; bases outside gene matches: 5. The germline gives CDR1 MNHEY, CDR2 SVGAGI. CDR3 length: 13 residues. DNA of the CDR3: TGTGCCAGCAGCCGACAGGGAGGTCAGCCCCAGCATTTT. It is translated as CASSRQGGQPQHF.

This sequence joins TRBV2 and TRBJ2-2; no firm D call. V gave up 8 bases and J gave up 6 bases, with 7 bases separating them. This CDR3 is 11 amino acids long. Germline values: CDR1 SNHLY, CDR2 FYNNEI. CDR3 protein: CASYWSGELFF. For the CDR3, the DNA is TGTGCCAGCTATTGGTCCGGGGAGCTGTTTTTT.

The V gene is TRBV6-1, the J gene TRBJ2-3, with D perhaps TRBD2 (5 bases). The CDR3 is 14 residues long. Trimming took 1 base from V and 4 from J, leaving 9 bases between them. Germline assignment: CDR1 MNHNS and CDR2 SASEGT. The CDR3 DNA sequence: TGTGCCAGCAGTGAAGTCCTAGCCTCAGATACGCAGTATTTT. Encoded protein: CASSEVLASDTQYF.

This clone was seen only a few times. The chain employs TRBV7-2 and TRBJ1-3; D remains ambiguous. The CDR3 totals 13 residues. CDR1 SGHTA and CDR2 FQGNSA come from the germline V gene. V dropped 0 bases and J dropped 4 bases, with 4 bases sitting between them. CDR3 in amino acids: CASSLAGGNTIYF. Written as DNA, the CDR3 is TGTGCCAGCAGCTTAGCAGGCGGAAACACCATATATTTT.

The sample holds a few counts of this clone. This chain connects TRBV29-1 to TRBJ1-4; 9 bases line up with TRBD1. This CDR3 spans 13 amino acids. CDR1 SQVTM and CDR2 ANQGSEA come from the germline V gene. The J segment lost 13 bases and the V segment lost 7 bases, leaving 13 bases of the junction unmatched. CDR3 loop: CSAHDRGGGRLFF. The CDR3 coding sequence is TGCAGCGCTCACGACAGGGGGGGTGGTAGACTGTTTTTT.

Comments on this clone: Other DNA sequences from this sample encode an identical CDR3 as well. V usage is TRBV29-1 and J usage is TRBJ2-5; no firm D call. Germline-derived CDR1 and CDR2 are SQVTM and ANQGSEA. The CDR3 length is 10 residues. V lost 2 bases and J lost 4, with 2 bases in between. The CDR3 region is CSVERETQYF. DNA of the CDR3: TGCAGCGTTGAAAGAGAGACCCAGTACTTC.

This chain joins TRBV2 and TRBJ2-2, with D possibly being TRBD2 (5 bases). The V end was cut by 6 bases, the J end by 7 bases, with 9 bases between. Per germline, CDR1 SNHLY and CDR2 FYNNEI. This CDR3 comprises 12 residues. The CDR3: CASRDSFGELFF. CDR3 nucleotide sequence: TGTGCCAGCAGGGACTCGTTCGGGGAGCTGTTTTTT.

The CDR3 spells CASSGRDRVSEKLFF. CDR3 nucleotides: TGTGCCAGCAGTGGCCGGGACAGGGTTTCGGAAAAACTGTTTTTT. The chain is built from TRBV25-1 and TRBJ1-4; 9 bases agree with TRBD1. V gave up 4 bases and J gave up 8 bases; unmatched junction bases: 8. Germline CDR1 is MGHDK and CDR2 is SYGVNS. CDR3 length equals 15 residues.

The CDR3 here is CASSAGGETQYF. CDR3 in DNA: TGTGCCAGCAGCGCTGGGGGGGAGACCCAGTACTTC. The V call is TRBV11-2, the J call TRBJ2-5; D possibly corresponds to TRBD2 (6 bases). In germline, CDR1 is SGHAT, CDR2 FQNNGV. V was clipped by 5 bases and J by 5 bases, with 9 bases between them. The CDR3 is 12 residues long. Together with reference TRBV11-2 and TRBJ2-5, the CDR3 gives the full variable domain: EAGVAQSPRYKIIEKRQSVAFWCNPISGHATLYWYQQILGQGPKLLIQFQNNGVVDDSQLPKDRFSAERLKGVDSTLKIQPAKLEDSAVYLCASSAGGETQYFGPGTRLLVL.

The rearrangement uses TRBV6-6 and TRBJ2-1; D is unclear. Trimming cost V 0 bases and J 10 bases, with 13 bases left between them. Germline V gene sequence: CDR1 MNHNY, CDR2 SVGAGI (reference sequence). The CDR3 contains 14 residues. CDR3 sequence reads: CASSYSKSSMEQFF. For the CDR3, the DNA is TGTGCCAGCAGTTACTCGAAATCCAGCATGGAGCAGTTCTTC.

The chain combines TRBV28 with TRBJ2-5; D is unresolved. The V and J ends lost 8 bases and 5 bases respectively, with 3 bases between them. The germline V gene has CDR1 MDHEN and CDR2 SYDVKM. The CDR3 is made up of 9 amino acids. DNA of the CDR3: TGTGCCAGCGGGGAGACCCAGTACTTC. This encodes CASGETQYF.

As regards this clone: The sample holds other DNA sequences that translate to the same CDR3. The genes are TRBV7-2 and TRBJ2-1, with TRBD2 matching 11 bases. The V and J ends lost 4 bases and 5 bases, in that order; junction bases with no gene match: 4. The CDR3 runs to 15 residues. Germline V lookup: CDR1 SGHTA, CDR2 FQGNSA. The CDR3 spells CASSSRGLADNEQFF. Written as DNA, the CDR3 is TGTGCCAGCAGCTCCAGGGGACTAGCGGACAATGAGCAGTTCTTC.